This T cell receptor beta chain came from a study of beta chain features in type 1 diabetes. As for the study in general: Patients looked much like healthy donors when it came to age, gender and cell yields. General observations from the study: PCR might show a preference for shorter templates, equally across patients and controls. The study left unresolved whether HLA type influences TCRB rearrangement.

The V and J ends lost 6 bases and 2 bases respectively, with 10 bases between them. Germline V lookup: CDR1 LNHDA, CDR2 SQIVND (reference sequence). This CDR3 spans 13 amino acids. This clone has just a few counts. What it binds is not known. Of the isolated RNA, all was reverse transcribed, and so the sequenced material was expressed TCRB transcripts. TCRdb's table, derived via immunoSEQ multiplex PCR, lists solely in-frame clones and lacks some. The table has hundreds of thousands of clones, around 12% seen once. The source material was naive CD4+ T cells from blood. This TCR came from a man between 18 and 29 years old in good health. This chain connects TRBV19 to TRBJ2-5, with TRBD2 as a possible D gene (6 bases). In nucleotides, the CDR3 is TGTGCCAGTAGCGGGACTTCACAAGAGACCCAGTACTTC. Protein product: CASSGTSQETQYF.